Listed below are T cell receptor beta chains from one sample, sequenced in a study of spatial heterogeneity in lung cancer. TCRdb passed the 5' RACE reads through MiXCR, listing each CDR3 protein once. Of about 80,000 distinct CDR3 sequences in the sample, under 8.5% were seen once. The sample was PBMCs, taken at surgery. These receptors came from a male donor with early-stage non-small cell lung cancer. Both conserved end residues are part of each CDR3. Each record gives: CDR3 protein, CDR3 DNA, V gene, J gene, clone size, D gene. A D gene is named only where the DNA matches it firmly. Size is stated for part of the rows, as once, few or many counts, or as a class when the clone is expanded.

cdr3_aa: CASSSVMEGSGANVLTF
cdr3_nt: TGTGCCAGCAGTTCAGTCATGGAGGGCTCTGGGGCCAACGTCCTGACTTTC
v_call: TRBV6-2/TRBV6-3
j_call: TRBJ2-6
clone_size: -
d_call: -

cdr3_aa: CASSQAVVGSYSTGELFF
cdr3_nt: TGTGCCAGCAGCCAAGCAGTAGTAGGGAGCTATTCCACCGGGGAGCTGTTTTTT
v_call: TRBV4-2
j_call: TRBJ2-2
clone_size: many
d_call: -

cdr3_aa: CASSFTGSSEAFF
cdr3_nt: TGTGCCAGCAGTTTTACGGGGAGTTCTGAAGCTTTCTTT
v_call: TRBV12-3/TRBV12-4
j_call: TRBJ1-1
clone_size: few
d_call: -

cdr3_aa: CASSLAVSSYGYTF
cdr3_nt: TGTGCCAGCAGTCTGGCAGTTTCTTCCTATGGCTACACCTTC
v_call: TRBV12-3/TRBV12-4
j_call: TRBJ1-2
clone_size: few
d_call: -

cdr3_aa: CASSKGSRGSYQPQHF
cdr3_nt: TGTGCCAGTAGTAAGGGGAGCAGGGGGTCGTATCAGCCCCAGCATTTT
v_call: TRBV19
j_call: TRBJ1-5
clone_size: few
d_call: TRBD1

cdr3_aa: CASSQGAYSYEQYF
cdr3_nt: TGTGCCAGCAGCCAAGGGGCCTACTCCTACGAGCAGTACTTC
v_call: TRBV3-1
j_call: TRBJ2-7
clone_size: many
d_call: -

cdr3_aa: CASRVHLTNGYTF
cdr3_nt: TGTGCCAGCAGGGTACACCTAACCAACGGCTACACCTTC
v_call: TRBV2
j_call: TRBJ1-2
clone_size: many
d_call: -

cdr3_aa: CASSRTGSNEQFF
cdr3_nt: TGTGCCAGCAGTCGGACAGGGTCCAATGAGCAGTTCTTC
v_call: TRBV7-2
j_call: TRBJ2-1
clone_size: -
d_call: TRBD1

cdr3_aa: CSAHGPGPTSHF
cdr3_nt: TGCAGCGCGCACGGACCGGGACCGACAAGTCACTTC
v_call: TRBV29-1
j_call: TRBJ2-7
clone_size: many
d_call: -

cdr3_aa: CSAVSTPVDTEAFF
cdr3_nt: TGCAGTGCCGTATCAACTCCCGTGGACACTGAAGCTTTCTTT
v_call: TRBV20-1
j_call: TRBJ1-1
clone_size: few
d_call: -

cdr3_aa: CASSSRGGAGPTDTQYF
cdr3_nt: TGTGCCAGCAGCTCCCGCGGGGGAGCGGGCCCCACAGATACGCAGTATTTT
v_call: TRBV7-2
j_call: TRBJ2-3
clone_size: few
d_call: TRBD2

cdr3_aa: CSAARALRTEAFF
cdr3_nt: TGCAGTGCTGCTCGGGCCCTGCGCACTGAAGCTTTCTTT
v_call: TRBV20-1
j_call: TRBJ1-1
clone_size: many
d_call: -

cdr3_aa: CTSSHRTGAFGYTF
cdr3_nt: TGTACCAGCAGCCACAGGACAGGGGCTTTCGGCTACACCTTC
v_call: TRBV3-1
j_call: TRBJ1-2
clone_size: -
d_call: TRBD1

cdr3_aa: CASSPGQQPAAAFF
cdr3_nt: TGTGCCAGCAGCCCGGGACAGCAACCCGCGGCGGCTTTCTTT
v_call: TRBV7-9
j_call: TRBJ1-1
clone_size: many
d_call: TRBD1

cdr3_aa: CASGSPRQGAPYSNQPQHF
cdr3_nt: TGCGCCAGCGGATCCCCGAGACAGGGGGCCCCTTATAGCAATCAGCCCCAGCATTTT
v_call: TRBV23-1
j_call: TRBJ1-5
clone_size: many
d_call: TRBD1

cdr3_aa: CTSSQGLAGDREYNEQFF
cdr3_nt: TGCACCAGCAGCCAAGGACTAGCGGGAGATAGGGAGTACAATGAGCAGTTCTTC
v_call: TRBV4-1
j_call: TRBJ2-1
clone_size: -
d_call: TRBD2

cdr3_aa: CASSTLGTGGETQYF
cdr3_nt: TGTGCCAGCAGCACCCTCGGGACAGGGGGAGAGACCCAGTACTTC
v_call: TRBV7-9
j_call: TRBJ2-5
clone_size: many
d_call: TRBD1

cdr3_aa: CATSEFIAGRAGTQYF
cdr3_nt: TGTGCCACCAGTGAATTCATAGCGGGAAGAGCGGGTACGCAGTATTTT
v_call: TRBV24-1
j_call: TRBJ2-3
clone_size: many
d_call: TRBD2

cdr3_aa: CASSPEGQPNTEAFF
cdr3_nt: TGTGCCAGCAGCCCAGAAGGACAGCCGAACACTGAAGCTTTCTTT
v_call: TRBV9
j_call: TRBJ1-1
clone_size: many
d_call: -

cdr3_aa: CASSWDEQDEQFF
cdr3_nt: TGCGCCAGCAGCTGGGACGAACAGGATGAGCAGTTCTTC
v_call: TRBV5-1
j_call: TRBJ2-1
clone_size: many
d_call: -

cdr3_aa: CASSQGRSYEQYF
cdr3_nt: TGTGCCAGCAGCCAGGGGCGCTCCTACGAGCAGTACTTC
v_call: TRBV5-8
j_call: TRBJ2-7
clone_size: few
d_call: -

cdr3_aa: CASSWGWGAPNNEQFF
cdr3_nt: TGCGCCAGCAGCTGGGGATGGGGGGCCCCGAACAATGAGCAGTTCTTC
v_call: TRBV5-1
j_call: TRBJ2-1
clone_size: -
d_call: -

cdr3_aa: CSARDVGRVNQPQHF
cdr3_nt: TGCAGTGCTAGAGATGTGGGCAGGGTCAATCAGCCCCAGCATTTT
v_call: TRBV20-1
j_call: TRBJ1-5
clone_size: many
d_call: -

cdr3_aa: CASSQDSWGGRGYTF
cdr3_nt: TGCGCCAGCAGCCAAGATTCATGGGGCGGTCGTGGCTACACCTTC
v_call: TRBV4-1
j_call: TRBJ1-2
clone_size: few
d_call: -

cdr3_aa: CASSFNTPTEAFF
cdr3_nt: TGTGCCAGCAGTTTCAACACACCTACTGAAGCTTTCTTT
v_call: TRBV12-3/TRBV12-4
j_call: TRBJ1-1
clone_size: few
d_call: -

cdr3_aa: CASSPRGYSNQPQHF
cdr3_nt: TGTGCCAGCAGTCCCCGCGGATATAGCAATCAGCCCCAGCATTTT
v_call: TRBV28
j_call: TRBJ1-5
clone_size: medium-sized
d_call: -

cdr3_aa: CASSQESGTGYEQYF
cdr3_nt: TGTGCCAGCAGCCAAGAGTCTGGTACGGGCTACGAGCAGTACTTC
v_call: TRBV3-1
j_call: TRBJ2-7
clone_size: -
d_call: -

cdr3_aa: CSARDSSGSQETQYF
cdr3_nt: TGCAGTGCTAGAGACTCTAGCGGGAGCCAGGAGACCCAGTACTTC
v_call: TRBV20-1
j_call: TRBJ2-5
clone_size: few
d_call: TRBD2

cdr3_aa: CSASDYNEQFF
cdr3_nt: TGCAGTGCTAGTGACTACAATGAGCAGTTCTTC
v_call: TRBV20-1
j_call: TRBJ2-1
clone_size: many
d_call: -

cdr3_aa: CASSLDRGRDGEQFF
cdr3_nt: TGTGCCAGCAGTTTGGACAGGGGGCGAGATGGTGAGCAGTTCTTC
v_call: TRBV6-5
j_call: TRBJ2-1
clone_size: many
d_call: TRBD1

cdr3_aa: CSVEGYSYNEQFF
cdr3_nt: TGCAGCGTTGAGGGATACTCCTACAATGAGCAGTTCTTC
v_call: TRBV29-1
j_call: TRBJ2-1
clone_size: medium-sized
d_call: -

cdr3_aa: CASSWAPRASYEQYF
cdr3_nt: TGTGCCAGCAGTTGGGCCCCCAGGGCCTCCTACGAGCAGTACTTC
v_call: TRBV27
j_call: TRBJ2-7
clone_size: many
d_call: -

cdr3_aa: CAISEGTGSSEKLFF
cdr3_nt: TGTGCCATCAGTGAGGGGACAGGTAGTTCGGAAAAACTGTTTTTT
v_call: TRBV10-3
j_call: TRBJ1-4
clone_size: -
d_call: TRBD1

cdr3_aa: CASSPILAGQGEQFF
cdr3_nt: TGCGCCAGCAGCCCGATACTAGCGGGGCAAGGTGAGCAGTTCTTC
v_call: TRBV5-1
j_call: TRBJ2-1
clone_size: many
d_call: TRBD2

cdr3_aa: CASRVEGFLNTEAFF
cdr3_nt: TGTGCCAGCAGGGTCGAGGGGTTTCTCAACACTGAAGCTTTCTTT
v_call: TRBV27
j_call: TRBJ1-1
clone_size: few
d_call: -

cdr3_aa: CASSPDLLSNQPQHF
cdr3_nt: TGTGCCAGCTCACCGGACCTTCTAAGCAATCAGCCCCAGCATTTT
v_call: TRBV18
j_call: TRBJ1-5
clone_size: -
d_call: -

cdr3_aa: CASYLEAFF
cdr3_nt: TGTGCCAGCTATCTTGAAGCTTTCTTT
v_call: TRBV27
j_call: TRBJ1-1
clone_size: many
d_call: -

cdr3_aa: CASSPPGLAEGTQYF
cdr3_nt: TGTGCCAGCTCACCACCGGGCCTAGCGGAAGGGACCCAGTACTTC
v_call: TRBV18
j_call: TRBJ2-5
clone_size: few
d_call: TRBD2

cdr3_aa: CASSLFWGYSNQPQHF
cdr3_nt: TGTGCCAGCAGTTTATTTTGGGGTTATAGCAATCAGCCCCAGCATTTT
v_call: TRBV27
j_call: TRBJ1-5
clone_size: many
d_call: -

cdr3_aa: CASSLVSGSNEQFF
cdr3_nt: TGTGCCAGCAGCTTAGTCAGCGGGAGCAATGAGCAGTTCTTC
v_call: TRBV11-2
j_call: TRBJ2-1
clone_size: few
d_call: TRBD2

cdr3_aa: CSASTGTTEAFF
cdr3_nt: TGCAGTGCTAGTACCGGGACAACTGAAGCTTTCTTT
v_call: TRBV20-1
j_call: TRBJ1-1
clone_size: many
d_call: -

cdr3_aa: CASSRGASTYEQYF
cdr3_nt: TGTGCCAGCAGTCGCGGGGCTTCCACCTACGAGCAGTACTTC
v_call: TRBV3-1
j_call: TRBJ2-7
clone_size: few
d_call: -

cdr3_aa: CASSRLRGQTEAFF
cdr3_nt: TGTGCCAGCAGTAGATTGCGGGGGCAAACTGAAGCTTTCTTT
v_call: TRBV6-5
j_call: TRBJ1-1
clone_size: many
d_call: -

cdr3_aa: CSAWDVTEKNEQFF
cdr3_nt: TGCAGCGCATGGGACGTGACGGAAAAAAATGAGCAGTTCTTC
v_call: TRBV29-1
j_call: TRBJ2-1
clone_size: -
d_call: -

cdr3_aa: CASSQGQDQETQYF
cdr3_nt: TGCGCCAGCAGCCAGGGCCAGGACCAAGAGACCCAGTACTTC
v_call: TRBV4-3
j_call: TRBJ2-5
clone_size: many
d_call: -

cdr3_aa: CASSPLHLTTPYNEQFF
cdr3_nt: TGTGCCAGCAGTCCACTTCATTTAACTACCCCCTACAATGAGCAGTTCTTC
v_call: TRBV27
j_call: TRBJ2-1
clone_size: few
d_call: -

cdr3_aa: CASSPRGRGSNEKLFF
cdr3_nt: TGTGCCAGCAGCCCCCGAGGTAGGGGATCTAATGAAAAACTGTTTTTT
v_call: TRBV9
j_call: TRBJ1-4
clone_size: many
d_call: -

cdr3_aa: CASSLYGRNEQFF
cdr3_nt: TGTGCCAGCAGCTTATACGGTCGCAATGAGCAGTTCTTC
v_call: TRBV7-9
j_call: TRBJ2-1
clone_size: many
d_call: -

cdr3_aa: CASSQGQGAMNTEAFF
cdr3_nt: TGCGCCAGCAGCCAAGGACAGGGGGCTATGAACACTGAAGCTTTCTTT
v_call: TRBV4-3
j_call: TRBJ1-1
clone_size: few
d_call: TRBD1